Here is one TCR beta chain with its context. Antigen: not known. V was clipped by 0 bases and J by 5 bases, with 9 bases between them. The CDR3 is 13 residues long. The germline V gene has CDR1 SGDLS and CDR2 YYNGEE. This record belongs to a study of T cell responses to AZD1222 COVID-19 vaccine. Across the whole study: Doses given second, at about 4 or about 12 weeks, were pooled.

Study-wide findings and caveats: Only six AZD1222 recipients tested seropositive at baseline. The donor group comprised mostly white British people and more females; the analysis possibly underestimated clonal diversity.

TCRdb's table, derived via immunoSEQ multiplex PCR, lists solely in-frame clones and lacks some. The sample lists about 130,000 clones; 88% were seen once. The sample in question was peripheral blood, obtained on day 0 of AZD1222 vaccination. This clonotype was obtained from an adult in good health. This rearrangement joins TRBV9 to TRBJ2-7; D call uncertain. The CDR3: CASSVEGLDEQYF. CDR3 in DNA: TGTGCCAGCAGCGTAGAGGGTCTAGACGAGCAGTACTTC.